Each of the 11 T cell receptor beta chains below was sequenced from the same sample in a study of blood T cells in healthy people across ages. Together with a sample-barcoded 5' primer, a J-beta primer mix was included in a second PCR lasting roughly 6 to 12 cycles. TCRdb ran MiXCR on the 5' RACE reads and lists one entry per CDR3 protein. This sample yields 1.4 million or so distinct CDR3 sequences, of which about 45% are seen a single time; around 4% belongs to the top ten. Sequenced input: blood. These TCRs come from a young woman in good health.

In DNA form, the CDR3 reads TGTGCCACCAGCAGGAGGTCAACTAATGAAAAACTGTTTTTT. Protein sequence: CATSRRSTNEKLFF. The rearrangement uses TRBV15 and TRBJ1-4; D gene ambiguous. CDR1 LNHNV and CDR2 YYDKDF come from the germline V gene (reference sequence). The CDR3 consists of 14 residues. V was cut by 3 bases and J by 0 bases, with 5 bases left in between.

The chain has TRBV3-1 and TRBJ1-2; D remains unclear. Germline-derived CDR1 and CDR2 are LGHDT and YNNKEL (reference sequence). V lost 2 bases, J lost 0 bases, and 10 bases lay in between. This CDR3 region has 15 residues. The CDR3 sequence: CASSQSPDPNYGYTF. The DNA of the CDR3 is TGTGCCAGCAGCCAAAGTCCGGACCCTAACTATGGCTACACCTTC. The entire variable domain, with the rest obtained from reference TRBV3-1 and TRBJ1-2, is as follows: DTAVSQTPKYLVTQMGNDKSIKCEQNLGHDTMYWYKQDSKKFLKIMFSYNNKELIINETVPNRFSPKSPDKAHLNLHINSLELGDSAVYFCASSQSPDPNYGYTFGSGTRLTVV.

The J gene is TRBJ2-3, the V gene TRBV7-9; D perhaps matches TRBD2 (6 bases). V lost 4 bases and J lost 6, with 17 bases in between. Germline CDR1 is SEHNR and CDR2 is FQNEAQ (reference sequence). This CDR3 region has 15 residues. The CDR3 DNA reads TGTGCCAGCAGCTATAAAGGGAGGTCCATGGATACGCAGTATTTT. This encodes CASSYKGRSMDTQYF.

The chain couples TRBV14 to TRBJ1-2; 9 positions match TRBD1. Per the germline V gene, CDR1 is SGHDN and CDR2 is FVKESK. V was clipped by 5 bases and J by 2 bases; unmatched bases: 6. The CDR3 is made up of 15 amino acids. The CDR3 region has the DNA TGTGCCAGCAGCAGGACAGGGGAATGGAACTATGGCTACACCTTC. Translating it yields CASSRTGEWNYGYTF.

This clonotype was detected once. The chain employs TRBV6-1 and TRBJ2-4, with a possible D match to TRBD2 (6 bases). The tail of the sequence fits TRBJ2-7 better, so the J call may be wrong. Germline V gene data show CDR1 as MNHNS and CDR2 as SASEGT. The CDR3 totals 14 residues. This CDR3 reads CASSVMGLNYEQYF. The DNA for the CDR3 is TGTGCCAGCAGTGTTATGGGACTTAATTACGAGCAGTACTTC.

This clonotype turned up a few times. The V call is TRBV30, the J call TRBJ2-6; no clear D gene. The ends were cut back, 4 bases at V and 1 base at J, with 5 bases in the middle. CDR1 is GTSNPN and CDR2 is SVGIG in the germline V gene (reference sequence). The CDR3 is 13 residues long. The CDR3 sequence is CAWKGSGANVLTF. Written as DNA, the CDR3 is TGTGCCTGGAAGGGATCTGGGGCCAACGTCCTGACTTTC.

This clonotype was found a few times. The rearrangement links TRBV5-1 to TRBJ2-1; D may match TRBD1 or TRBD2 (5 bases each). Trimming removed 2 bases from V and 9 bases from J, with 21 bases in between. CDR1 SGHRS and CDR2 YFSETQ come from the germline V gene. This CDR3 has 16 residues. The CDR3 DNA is TGCGCCAGCAGCTTTGAGGGGAATTCCTATATGGGTGAGCAGTTCTTC. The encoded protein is CASSFEGNSYMGEQFF.

CDR3 sequence (DNA): TGTGCCAGCAGTTACGGGGGACAGGTGGCCGGGGAGCTGTTTTTT. Translating gives CASSYGGQVAGELFF. This chain joins TRBV6-5 and TRBJ2-2, with TRBD1 matching 8 bases. Germline assignment: CDR1 MNHEY and CDR2 SVGAGI. V gave up 2 bases and J gave up 6 bases; unmatched junction bases: 5. The CDR3 consists of 15 residues.

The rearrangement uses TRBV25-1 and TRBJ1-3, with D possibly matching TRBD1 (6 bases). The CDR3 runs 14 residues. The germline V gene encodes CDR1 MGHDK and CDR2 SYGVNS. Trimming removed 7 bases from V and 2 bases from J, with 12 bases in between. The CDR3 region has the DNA TGTGCCAGCAACCCAGGGGAGGCTGGAAACACCATATATTTT. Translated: CASNPGEAGNTIYF.

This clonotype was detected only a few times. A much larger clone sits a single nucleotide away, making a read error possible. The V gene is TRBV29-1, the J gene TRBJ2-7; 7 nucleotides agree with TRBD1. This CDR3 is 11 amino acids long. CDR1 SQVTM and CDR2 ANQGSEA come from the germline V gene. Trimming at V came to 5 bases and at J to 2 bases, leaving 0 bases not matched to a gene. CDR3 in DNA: TGCAGCGTTCAGGGGGCCTACGAGCAGTACTTC. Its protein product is CSVQGAYEQYF.

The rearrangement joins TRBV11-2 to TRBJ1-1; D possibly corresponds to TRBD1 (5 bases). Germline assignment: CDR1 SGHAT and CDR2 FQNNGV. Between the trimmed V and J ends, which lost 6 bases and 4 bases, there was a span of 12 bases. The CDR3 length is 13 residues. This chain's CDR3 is CASRDQGGTEAFF. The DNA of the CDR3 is TGTGCCAGCAGGGACCAGGGCGGCACTGAAGCTTTCTTT.